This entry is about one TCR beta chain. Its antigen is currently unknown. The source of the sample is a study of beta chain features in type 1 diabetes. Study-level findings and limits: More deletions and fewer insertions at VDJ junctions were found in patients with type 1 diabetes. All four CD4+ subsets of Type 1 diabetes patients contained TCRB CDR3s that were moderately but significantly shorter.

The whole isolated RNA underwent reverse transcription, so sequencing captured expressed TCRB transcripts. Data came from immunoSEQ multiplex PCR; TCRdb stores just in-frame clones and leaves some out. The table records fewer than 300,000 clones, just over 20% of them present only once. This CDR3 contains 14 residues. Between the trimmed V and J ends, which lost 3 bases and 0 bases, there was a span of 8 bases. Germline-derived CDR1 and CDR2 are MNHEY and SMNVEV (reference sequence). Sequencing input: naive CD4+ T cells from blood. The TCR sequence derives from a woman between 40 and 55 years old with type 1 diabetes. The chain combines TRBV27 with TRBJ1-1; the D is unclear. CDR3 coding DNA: TGTGCCAGCAGTTTCGATACAGTGAACACTGAAGCTTTCTTT. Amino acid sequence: CASSFDTVNTEAFF.